Below are 8 T cell receptor beta chains sequenced from a single sample in a study of blood T cell repertoires in COVID-19. Method: immunoSEQ multiplex PCR; TCRdb's copy keeps in-frame clones and lacks some. This table has 89,000 or so clones, about 84% appearing once. Material for sequencing was peripheral blood. These receptors came from a man aged 45-60 years with active COVID-19.

The chain couples TRBV5-6 to TRBJ1-1, with unresolved D. V dropped 2 bases and J dropped 1 base, with 6 bases sitting between them. CDR1 SGHDT and CDR2 YYEEEE come from the germline V gene. This CDR3 has 13 residues. The CDR3 spells CASSFSWNTEAFF. The CDR3 coding sequence is TGTGCCAGCAGCTTTTCTTGGAACACTGAAGCTTTCTTT.

CDR3 coding DNA: TGTGCCAGCAGTTACGGGGCAGGGGTTCTCGATTCCCTATACGAGCAGTACTTC. Amino acids: CASSYGAGVLDSLYEQYF. The V and J genes are TRBV6-2 or TRBV6-3 and TRBJ2-7, with D perhaps matching TRBD1 (6 bases). Germline loops: CDR1 MNHEY, CDR2 SVGEGT. Trimming removed 2 bases at V and 4 bases at J, with 24 bases between. The CDR3 is 18 amino acids.

This clone appeared a single time. The V gene is TRBV28, the J gene TRBJ2-7, with 10 bases fitting TRBD2. The CDR3 spans 15 residues. In germline, CDR1 is MDHEN, CDR2 SYDVKM. Trimming at V came to 6 bases and at J to 1 base, leaving 6 bases not matched to a gene. This CDR3 is CASSKSGGASYEQYF. In nucleotides, the CDR3 is TGTGCCAGCAGCAAAAGCGGGGGGGCGTCCTACGAGCAGTACTTC.

This clone was seen more than once but under ten times. The rearrangement links TRBV5-1 to TRBJ2-1; 8 positions match TRBD2. The CDR3 runs to 15 residues. Germline V gene data show CDR1 as SGHRS and CDR2 as YFSETQ. Trimming took 4 bases from V and 5 from J; bases not matched to a gene: 8. CDR3 loop: CASSTSGSPHNEQFF. CDR3 nucleotide sequence: TGCGCCAGCAGCACAAGCGGGAGCCCCCACAATGAGCAGTTCTTC.

The chain recombines TRBV18 with TRBJ2-2, with 7 nucleotides matching TRBD1. Germline CDR1 reads KGHSH; CDR2 reads LQKENI. This CDR3 spans 16 amino acids. The V segment lost 3 bases and the J segment 5 bases; nucleotides outside the gene matches: 9. CDR3 amino acids: CASSPLFDRATGELFF. CDR3 DNA sequence: TGTGCCAGCTCACCGCTGTTTGACAGGGCGACCGGGGAGCTGTTTTTT.

The gene calls are TRBV15 and TRBJ2-1; D may be TRBD2 (5 bases). The CDR3 extends over 14 amino acids. Looked up from germline, CDR1 is LNHNV and CDR2 is YYDKDF (reference sequence). V shed 1 base and J shed 8 bases, with 12 bases lying between them. CDR3 nucleotides: TGTGCCACCAGCAGAGGTAGGGAGCTCGATGAGCAGTTCTTC. Translating it yields CATSRGRELDEQFF.

This chain uses TRBV7-9 with TRBJ2-5; D may be TRBD2 (6 bases). CDR3 length: 14 amino acids. Germline lookup yields CDR1 SEHNR and CDR2 FQNEAQ (reference sequence). The V end lost 0 bases, the J end lost 5 bases, and 10 bases lay between the germline ends. The chain's CDR3 is CASSLAIAGETQYF. DNA of the CDR3: TGTGCCAGCAGCTTAGCTATTGCGGGGGAGACCCAGTACTTC.

V and J are TRBV5-4 and TRBJ1-1; 9 bases map to TRBD1. J lost 7 bases, V lost 5 bases, and 6 bases had no gene match. Germline V gene data show CDR1 as SGHNT and CDR2 as YYREEE (reference sequence). The CDR3 is 13 amino acids. The CDR3: CASSRDREDEAFF. The CDR3 DNA is TGTGCCAGCAGTCGGGACAGGGAGGATGAAGCTTTCTTT.